This TCR beta chain was documented in a study of memory CD4+ T cells and cytomegalovirus serostatus. Study as a whole: Healthy Belgian adult donors included under ten CMV-positive and more than 20 CMV-negative people. Whole-study findings and limits: About 40% of the 164 known CMV-associated TCRbeta sequences appeared in CD4+ memory.

J lost 8 bases, V lost 9 bases, and 5 bases had no gene match. This CDR3 has 11 amino acids. CDR1 is LNHDA and CDR2 is SQIVND in the germline V gene (reference sequence). In the original workflow: After removing out-of-frame reads, over 2 million distinct TCRbeta sequences remained. Measured with immunoSEQ multiplex PCR; TCRdb has only the in-frame clones, and not every one. For V, J and clone size, that table is used; D and trimming come from the DNA. In the table there are about 75,000 clones, roughly 80% of which are singletons. About this clone itself: Its antigen is undetermined.

Single viable CD3+CD4+CD8-CD45RO+ cells were sorted as the memory CD4+ T cells. Total CD4+ T cells were enriched by CD4 positive selection. The sample taken for sequencing was memory CD4+ T cells from blood. This clonotype originated in an adult in good health and CMV-seropositive. This chain uses TRBV19 with TRBJ1-2, with TRBD1 matching 8 bases. The CDR3: CASGQGFGYTF. The CDR3 region has the DNA TGTGCCAGCGGACAGGGCTTCGGCTACACCTTC.